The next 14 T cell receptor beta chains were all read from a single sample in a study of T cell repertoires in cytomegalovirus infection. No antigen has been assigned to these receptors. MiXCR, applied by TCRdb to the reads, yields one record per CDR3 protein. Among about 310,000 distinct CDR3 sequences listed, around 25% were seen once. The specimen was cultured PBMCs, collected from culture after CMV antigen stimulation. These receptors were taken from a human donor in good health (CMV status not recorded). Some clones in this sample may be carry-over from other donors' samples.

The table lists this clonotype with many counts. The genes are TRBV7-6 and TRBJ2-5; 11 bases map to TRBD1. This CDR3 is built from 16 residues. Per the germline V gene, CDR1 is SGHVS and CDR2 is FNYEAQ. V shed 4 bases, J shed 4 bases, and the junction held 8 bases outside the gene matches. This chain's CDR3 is CASSSMGQGDRETQYF. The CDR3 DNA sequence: TGTGCCAGCAGCTCAATGGGACAGGGGGATAGAGAGACCCAGTACTTC.

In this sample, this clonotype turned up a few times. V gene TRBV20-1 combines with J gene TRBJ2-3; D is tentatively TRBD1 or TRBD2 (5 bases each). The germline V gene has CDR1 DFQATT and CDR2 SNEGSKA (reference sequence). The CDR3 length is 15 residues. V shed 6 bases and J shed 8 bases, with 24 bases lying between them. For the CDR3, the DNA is TGCAGTGCAACTACTCCGGGACGGGTCGGTGGTACGCAGTATTTT. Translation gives CSATTPGRVGGTQYF.

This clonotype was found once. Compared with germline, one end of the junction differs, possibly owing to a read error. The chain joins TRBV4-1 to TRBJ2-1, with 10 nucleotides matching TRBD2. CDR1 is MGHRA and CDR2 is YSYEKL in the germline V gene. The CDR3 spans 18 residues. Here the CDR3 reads CASSQLHLASGRNNEQFF. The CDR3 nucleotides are TGTGCCAGCAGCCAACTCCACCTGGCTAGCGGGAGAAACAATGAGCAGTTCTTC.

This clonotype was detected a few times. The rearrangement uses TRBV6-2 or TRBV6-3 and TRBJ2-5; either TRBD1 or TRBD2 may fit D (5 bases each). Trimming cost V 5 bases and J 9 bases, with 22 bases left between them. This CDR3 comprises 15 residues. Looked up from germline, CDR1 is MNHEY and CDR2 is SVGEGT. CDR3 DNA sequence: TGTGCCAGCAGTCGACTAAGGGACGGCCGAGGGGCCCAGTACTTC. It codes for CASSRLRDGRGAQYF.

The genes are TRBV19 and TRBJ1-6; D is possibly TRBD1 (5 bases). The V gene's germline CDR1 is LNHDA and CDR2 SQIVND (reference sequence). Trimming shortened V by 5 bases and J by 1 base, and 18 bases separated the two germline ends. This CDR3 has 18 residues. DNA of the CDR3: TGTGCCAGTAGTCCGAACTCCCCCGGGGGGTCCTATAATTCACCCCTCCACTTT. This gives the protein CASSPNSPGGSYNSPLHF.

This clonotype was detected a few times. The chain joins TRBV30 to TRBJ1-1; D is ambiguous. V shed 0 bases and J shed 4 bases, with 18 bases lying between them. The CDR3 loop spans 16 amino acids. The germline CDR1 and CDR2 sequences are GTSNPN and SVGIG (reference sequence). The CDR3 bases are TGTGCCTGGAGTGTAGGAGTAGGGCCGGGAGCCACTGAAGCTTTCTTT. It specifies CAWSVGVGPGATEAFF.

DNA for the CDR3: TGTGCCACCTCCTTAACACTCTCTGGGGCCAACGTCCTGACTTTC. Protein product: CATSLTLSGANVLTF. J is TRBJ2-6 and V is TRBV10-3; the D is unclear. The CDR3 is 15 residues long. CDR1 is ENHRY and CDR2 is SYGVKD in the germline V gene. Between the trimmed V and J ends, which lost 10 bases and 0 bases, there was a span of 13 bases.

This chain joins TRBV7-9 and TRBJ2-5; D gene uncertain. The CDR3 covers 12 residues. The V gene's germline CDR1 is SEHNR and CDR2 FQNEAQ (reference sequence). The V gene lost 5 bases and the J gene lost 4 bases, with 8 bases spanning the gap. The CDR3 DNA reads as TGTGCCAGCAGCATAAAGGGAGAGACCCAGTACTTC. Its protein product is CASSIKGETQYF.

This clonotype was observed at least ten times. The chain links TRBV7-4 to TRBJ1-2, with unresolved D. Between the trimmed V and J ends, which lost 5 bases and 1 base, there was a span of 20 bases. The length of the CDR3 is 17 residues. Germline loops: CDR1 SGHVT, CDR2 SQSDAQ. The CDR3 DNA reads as TGTGCCAGCAGCCCGGGAGCCCCGAGTCAAGATAACTATGGCTACACCTTC. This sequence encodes CASSPGAPSQDNYGYTF.

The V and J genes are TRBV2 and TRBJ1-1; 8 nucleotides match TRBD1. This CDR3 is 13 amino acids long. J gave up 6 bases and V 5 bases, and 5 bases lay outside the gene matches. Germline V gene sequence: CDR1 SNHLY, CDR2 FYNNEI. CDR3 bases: TGTGCCAGCAGTCGACAGGGGCCCCCTGAAGCTTTCTTT. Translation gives CASSRQGPPEAFF.

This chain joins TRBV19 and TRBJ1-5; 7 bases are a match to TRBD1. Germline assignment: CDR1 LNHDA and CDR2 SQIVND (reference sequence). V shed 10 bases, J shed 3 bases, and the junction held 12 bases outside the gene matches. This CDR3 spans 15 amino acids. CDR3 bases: TGTGCCAACAAAAACAGGGGACCTTACAATCAGCCCCAGCATTTT. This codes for CANKNRGPYNQPQHF.

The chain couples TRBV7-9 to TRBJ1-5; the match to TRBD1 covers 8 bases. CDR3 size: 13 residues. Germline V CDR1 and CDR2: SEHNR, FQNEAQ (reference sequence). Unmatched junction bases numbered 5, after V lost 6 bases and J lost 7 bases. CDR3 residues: CASSNRGSQPQHF. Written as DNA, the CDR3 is TGTGCCAGCAGTAACAGGGGGTCCCAGCCCCAGCATTTT.

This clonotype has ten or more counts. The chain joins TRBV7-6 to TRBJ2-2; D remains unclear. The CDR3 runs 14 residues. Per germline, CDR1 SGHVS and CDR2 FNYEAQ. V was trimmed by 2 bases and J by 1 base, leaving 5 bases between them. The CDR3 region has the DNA TGTGCCAGCAGCTTAAAAGTGAACACCGGGGAGCTGTTTTTT. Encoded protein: CASSLKVNTGELFF.

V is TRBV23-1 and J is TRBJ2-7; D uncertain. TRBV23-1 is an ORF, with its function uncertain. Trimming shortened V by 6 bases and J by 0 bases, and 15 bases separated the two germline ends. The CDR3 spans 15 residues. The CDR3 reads CASRQPEQSSYEQYV. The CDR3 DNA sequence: TGCGCCAGCAGGCAACCTGAACAGAGCTCCTACGAGCAGTACGTC.